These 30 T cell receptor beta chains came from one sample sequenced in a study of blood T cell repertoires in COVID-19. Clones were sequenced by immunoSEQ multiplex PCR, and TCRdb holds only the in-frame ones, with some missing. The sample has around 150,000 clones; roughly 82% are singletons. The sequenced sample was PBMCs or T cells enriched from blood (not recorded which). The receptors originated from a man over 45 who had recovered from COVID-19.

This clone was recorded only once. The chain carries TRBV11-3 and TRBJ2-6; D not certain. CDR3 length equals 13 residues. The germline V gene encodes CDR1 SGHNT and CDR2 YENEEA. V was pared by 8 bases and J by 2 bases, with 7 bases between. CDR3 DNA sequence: TGTGCCAGCTCAGCGACTGGGGCCAACGTCCTGACTTTC. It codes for CASSATGANVLTF.

For the CDR3, the DNA is TGTGCCAGCAGTTTATATGGGGGCGCGGTATACGAGCAGTACTTC. This translates into CASSLYGGAVYEQYF. The rearrangement joins TRBV27 to TRBJ2-7; possible D gene TRBD1, 6 bases. V was trimmed by 1 base and J by 4 bases, leaving 14 bases between them. This CDR3 has 15 residues. The germline V gene encodes CDR1 MNHEY and CDR2 SMNVEV (reference sequence).

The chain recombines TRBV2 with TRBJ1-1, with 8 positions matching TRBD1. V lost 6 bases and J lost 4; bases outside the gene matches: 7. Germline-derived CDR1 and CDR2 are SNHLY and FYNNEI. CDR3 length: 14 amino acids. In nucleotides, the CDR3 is TGTGCCAGCAGGGACAGGGTTTACCGCACTGAAGCTTTCTTT. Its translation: CASRDRVYRTEAFF. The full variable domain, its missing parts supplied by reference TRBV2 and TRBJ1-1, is EPEVTQTPSHQVTQMGQEVILRCVPISNHLYFYWYRQILGQKVEFLVSFYNNEISEKSEIFDDQFSVERPDGSNFTLKIRSTKLEDSAMYFCASRDRVYRTEAFFGQGTRLTVV.

The CDR3 nucleotides are TGTGCCAGCAGCTTGAGGACACTGGCATTATATAATTCACCCCTCCACTTT. It specifies CASSLRTLALYNSPLHF. V is TRBV5-4 and J is TRBJ1-6, with a possible D match to TRBD1 (5 bases). The CDR3 loop spans 17 amino acids. The V gene lost 1 base and the J gene lost 4 bases, with 15 bases spanning the gap. Germline V gene data show CDR1 as SGHNT and CDR2 as YYREEE (reference sequence).

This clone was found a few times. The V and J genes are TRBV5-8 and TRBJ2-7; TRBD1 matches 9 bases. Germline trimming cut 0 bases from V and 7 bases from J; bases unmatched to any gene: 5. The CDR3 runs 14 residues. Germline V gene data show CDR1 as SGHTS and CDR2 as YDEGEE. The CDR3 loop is CASSLGTGVEEQYF. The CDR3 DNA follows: TGTGCCAGCAGCTTGGGGACAGGGGTAGAGGAGCAGTACTTC. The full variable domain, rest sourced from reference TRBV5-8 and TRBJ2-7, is EAGVTQSPTHLIKTRGQQATLRCSPISGHTSVYWYQQALGLGLQFLLWYDEGEERNRGNFPPRFSGRQFPNYSSELNVNALELEDSALYLCASSLGTGVEEQYFGPGTRLTVT.

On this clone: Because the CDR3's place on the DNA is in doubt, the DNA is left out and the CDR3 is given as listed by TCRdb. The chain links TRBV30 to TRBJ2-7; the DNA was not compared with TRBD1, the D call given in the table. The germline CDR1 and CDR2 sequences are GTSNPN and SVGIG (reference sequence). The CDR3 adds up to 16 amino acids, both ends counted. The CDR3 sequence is CAWSRGFGTGAFAGYF.

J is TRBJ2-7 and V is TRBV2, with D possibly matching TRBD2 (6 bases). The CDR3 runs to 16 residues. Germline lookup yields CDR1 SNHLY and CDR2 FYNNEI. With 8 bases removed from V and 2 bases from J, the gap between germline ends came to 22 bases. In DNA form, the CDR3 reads TGTGCCAGCGGTAATGTACGGGGGTCTACTACCTACGAGCAGTACTTC. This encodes CASGNVRGSTTYEQYF.

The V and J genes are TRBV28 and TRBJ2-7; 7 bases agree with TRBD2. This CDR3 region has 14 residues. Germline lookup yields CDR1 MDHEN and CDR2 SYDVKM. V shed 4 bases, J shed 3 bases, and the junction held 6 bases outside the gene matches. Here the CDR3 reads CASSSLAEDYEQYF. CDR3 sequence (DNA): TGTGCCAGCAGTTCCCTAGCGGAGGACTACGAGCAGTACTTC.

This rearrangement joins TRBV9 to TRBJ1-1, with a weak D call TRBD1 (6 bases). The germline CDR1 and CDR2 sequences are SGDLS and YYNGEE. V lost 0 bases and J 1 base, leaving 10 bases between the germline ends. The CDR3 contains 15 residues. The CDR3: CASSVGVTGNTEAFF. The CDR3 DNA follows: TGTGCCAGCAGCGTAGGAGTGACAGGGAACACTGAAGCTTTCTTT.

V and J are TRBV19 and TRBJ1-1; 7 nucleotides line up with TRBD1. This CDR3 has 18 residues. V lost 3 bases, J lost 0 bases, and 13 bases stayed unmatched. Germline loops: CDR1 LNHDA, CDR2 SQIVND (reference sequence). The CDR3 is CASSILGLEGALNTEAFF. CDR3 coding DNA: TGTGCCAGTAGTATTTTGGGACTGGAGGGGGCCCTGAACACTGAAGCTTTCTTT.

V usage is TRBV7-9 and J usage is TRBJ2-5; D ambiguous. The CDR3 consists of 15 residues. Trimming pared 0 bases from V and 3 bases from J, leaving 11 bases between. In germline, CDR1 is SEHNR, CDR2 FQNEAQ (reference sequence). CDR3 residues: CASSLARQVEETQYF. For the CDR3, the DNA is TGTGCCAGCAGCTTAGCTCGCCAGGTCGAAGAGACCCAGTACTTC.

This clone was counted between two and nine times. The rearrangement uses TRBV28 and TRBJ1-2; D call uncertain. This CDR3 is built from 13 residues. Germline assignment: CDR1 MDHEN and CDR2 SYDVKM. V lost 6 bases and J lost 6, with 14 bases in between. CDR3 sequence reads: CASSSGGVNGYTF. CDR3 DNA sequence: TGTGCCAGCAGCTCTGGCGGGGTAAATGGCTACACCTTC.

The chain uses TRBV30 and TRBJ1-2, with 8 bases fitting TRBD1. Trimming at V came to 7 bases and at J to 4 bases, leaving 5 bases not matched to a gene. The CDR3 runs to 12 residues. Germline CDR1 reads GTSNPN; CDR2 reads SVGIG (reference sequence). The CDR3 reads CASPGQVYGYTF. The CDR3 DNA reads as TGTGCCTCTCCGGGACAGGTCTATGGCTACACCTTC.

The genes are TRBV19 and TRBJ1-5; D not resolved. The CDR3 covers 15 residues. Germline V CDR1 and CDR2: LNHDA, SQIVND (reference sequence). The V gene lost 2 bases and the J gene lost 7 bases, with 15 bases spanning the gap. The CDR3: CASSIPPMIRQPQHF. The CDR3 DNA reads TGTGCCAGTAGTATACCCCCAATGATCCGGCAGCCCCAGCATTTT. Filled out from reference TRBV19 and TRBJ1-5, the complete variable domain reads DGGITQSPKYLFRKEGQNVTLSCEQNLNHDAMYWYRQDPGQGLRLIYYSQIVNDFQKGDIAEGYSVSREKKESFPLTVTSAQKNPTAFYLCASSIPPMIRQPQHFGDGTRLSIL.

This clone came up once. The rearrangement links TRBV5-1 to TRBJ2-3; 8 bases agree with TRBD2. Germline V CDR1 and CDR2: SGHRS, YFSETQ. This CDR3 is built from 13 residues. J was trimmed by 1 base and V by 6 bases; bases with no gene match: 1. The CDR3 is CASKTSGTDTQYF. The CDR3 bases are TGCGCCAGCAAGACTAGCGGCACAGATACGCAGTATTTT.

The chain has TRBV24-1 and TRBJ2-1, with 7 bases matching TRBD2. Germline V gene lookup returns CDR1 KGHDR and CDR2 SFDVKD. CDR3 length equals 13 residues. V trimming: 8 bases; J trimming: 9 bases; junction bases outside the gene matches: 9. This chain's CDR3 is CATKRTRSGEQFF. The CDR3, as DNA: TGTGCCACCAAACGGACTAGGTCTGGTGAGCAGTTCTTC.

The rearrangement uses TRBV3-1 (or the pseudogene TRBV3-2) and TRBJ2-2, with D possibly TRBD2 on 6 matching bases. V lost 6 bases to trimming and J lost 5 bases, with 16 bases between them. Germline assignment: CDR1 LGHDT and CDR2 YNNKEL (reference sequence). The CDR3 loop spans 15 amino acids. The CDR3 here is CASRGSGLRTGELFF. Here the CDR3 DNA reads TGTGCCAGCAGAGGAAGCGGGCTGCGGACCGGGGAGCTGTTTTTT.

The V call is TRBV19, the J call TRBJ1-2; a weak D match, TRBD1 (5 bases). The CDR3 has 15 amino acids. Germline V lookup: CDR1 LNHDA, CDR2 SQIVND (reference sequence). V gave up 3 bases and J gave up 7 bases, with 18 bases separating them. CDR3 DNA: TGTGCCAGTAGTATGCAGGCAGGGAGGCCAGCTGGCTACACCTTC. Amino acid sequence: CASSMQAGRPAGYTF.

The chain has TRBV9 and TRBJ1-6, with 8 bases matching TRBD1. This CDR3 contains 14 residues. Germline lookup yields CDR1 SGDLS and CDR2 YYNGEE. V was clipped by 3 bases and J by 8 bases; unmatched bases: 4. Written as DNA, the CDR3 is TGTGCCAGCAGCGGGGGACAGGCGGATTCACCCCTCCACTTT. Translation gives CASSGGQADSPLHF.

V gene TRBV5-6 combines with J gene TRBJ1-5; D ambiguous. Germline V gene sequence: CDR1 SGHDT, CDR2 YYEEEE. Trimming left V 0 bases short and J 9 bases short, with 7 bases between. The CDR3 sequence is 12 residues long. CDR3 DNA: TGTGCCAGCAGCTTGGATACTGGGCCCCAGCATTTT. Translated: CASSLDTGPQHF.

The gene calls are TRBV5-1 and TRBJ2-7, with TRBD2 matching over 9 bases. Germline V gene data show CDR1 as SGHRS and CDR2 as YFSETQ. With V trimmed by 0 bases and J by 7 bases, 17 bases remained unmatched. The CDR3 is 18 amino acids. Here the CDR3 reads CASSLEATSGLLVYEQYF. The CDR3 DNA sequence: TGCGCCAGCAGCTTGGAAGCGACTAGCGGCTTACTCGTTTATGAGCAGTACTTC.

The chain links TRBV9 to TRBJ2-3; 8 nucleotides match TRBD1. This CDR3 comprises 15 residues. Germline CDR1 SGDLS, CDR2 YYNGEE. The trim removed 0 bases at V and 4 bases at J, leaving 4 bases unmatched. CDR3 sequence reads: CASSVAQGDADTQYF. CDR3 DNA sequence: TGTGCCAGCAGCGTAGCACAGGGGGACGCAGATACGCAGTATTTT.

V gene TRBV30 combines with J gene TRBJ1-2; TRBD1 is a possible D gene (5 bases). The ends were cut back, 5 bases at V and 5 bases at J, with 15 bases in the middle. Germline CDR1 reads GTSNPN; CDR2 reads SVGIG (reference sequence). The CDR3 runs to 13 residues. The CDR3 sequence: CAWEDSFTYGYTF. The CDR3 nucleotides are TGTGCCTGGGAAGACAGTTTTACTTATGGCTACACCTTC.

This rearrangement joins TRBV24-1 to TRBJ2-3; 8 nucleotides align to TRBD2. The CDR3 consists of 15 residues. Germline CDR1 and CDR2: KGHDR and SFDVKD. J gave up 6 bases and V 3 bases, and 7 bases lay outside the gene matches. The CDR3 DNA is TGTGCCACCAGTGATCAAGCGGGAGCGTTCGATACGCAGTATTTT. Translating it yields CATSDQAGAFDTQYF.

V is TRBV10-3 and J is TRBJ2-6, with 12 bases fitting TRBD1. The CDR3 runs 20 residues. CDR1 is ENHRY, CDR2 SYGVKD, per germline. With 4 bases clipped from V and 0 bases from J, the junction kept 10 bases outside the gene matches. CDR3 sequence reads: CAISGPGQGALLSGANVLTF. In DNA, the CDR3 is TGTGCCATCAGTGGACCGGGACAGGGGGCTCTCCTCTCTGGGGCCAACGTCCTGACTTTC.

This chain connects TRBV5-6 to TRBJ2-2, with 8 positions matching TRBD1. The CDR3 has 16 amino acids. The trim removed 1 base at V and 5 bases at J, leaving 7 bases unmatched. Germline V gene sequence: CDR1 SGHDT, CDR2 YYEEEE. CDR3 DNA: TGTGCCAGCAGCTTGTGGGCAGGGGGCAATACCGGGGAGCTGTTTTTT. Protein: CASSLWAGGNTGELFF.

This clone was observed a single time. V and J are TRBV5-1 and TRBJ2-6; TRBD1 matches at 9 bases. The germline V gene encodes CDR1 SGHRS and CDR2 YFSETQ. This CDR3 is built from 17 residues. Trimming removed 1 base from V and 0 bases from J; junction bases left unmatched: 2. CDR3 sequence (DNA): TGCGCCAGCAGCTTGAGACAGGGGGGCTCTGGGGCCAACGTCCTGACTTTC. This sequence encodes CASSLRQGGSGANVLTF.

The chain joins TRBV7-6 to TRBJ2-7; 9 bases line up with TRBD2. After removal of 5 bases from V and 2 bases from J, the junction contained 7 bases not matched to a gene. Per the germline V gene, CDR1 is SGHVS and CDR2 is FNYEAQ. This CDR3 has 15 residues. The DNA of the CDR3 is TGTGCCAGCAGCCTTTACAGCGGGGGGACCTACGAGCAGTACTTC. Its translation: CASSLYSGGTYEQYF. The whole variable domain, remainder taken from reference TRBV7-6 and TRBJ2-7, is GAGVSQSPRYKVTKRGQDVALRCDPISGHVSLYWYRQALGQGPEFLTYFNYEAQQDKSGLPNDRFSAERPEGSISTLTIQRTEQRDSAMYRCASSLYSGGTYEQYFGPGTRLTVT.

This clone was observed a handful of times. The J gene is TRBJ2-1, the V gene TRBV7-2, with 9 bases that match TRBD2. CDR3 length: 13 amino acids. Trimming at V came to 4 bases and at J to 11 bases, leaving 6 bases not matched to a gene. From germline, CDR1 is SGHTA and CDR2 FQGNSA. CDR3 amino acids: CASSSSGDGKQFF. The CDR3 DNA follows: TGTGCCAGCAGCTCTAGCGGGGACGGGAAGCAGTTCTTC.

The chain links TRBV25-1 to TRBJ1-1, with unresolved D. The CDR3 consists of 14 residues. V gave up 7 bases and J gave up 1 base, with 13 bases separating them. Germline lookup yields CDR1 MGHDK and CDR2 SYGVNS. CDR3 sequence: CASKSRVENTEAFF. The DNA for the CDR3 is TGTGCCAGCAAATCCCGGGTGGAGAACACTGAAGCTTTCTTT.